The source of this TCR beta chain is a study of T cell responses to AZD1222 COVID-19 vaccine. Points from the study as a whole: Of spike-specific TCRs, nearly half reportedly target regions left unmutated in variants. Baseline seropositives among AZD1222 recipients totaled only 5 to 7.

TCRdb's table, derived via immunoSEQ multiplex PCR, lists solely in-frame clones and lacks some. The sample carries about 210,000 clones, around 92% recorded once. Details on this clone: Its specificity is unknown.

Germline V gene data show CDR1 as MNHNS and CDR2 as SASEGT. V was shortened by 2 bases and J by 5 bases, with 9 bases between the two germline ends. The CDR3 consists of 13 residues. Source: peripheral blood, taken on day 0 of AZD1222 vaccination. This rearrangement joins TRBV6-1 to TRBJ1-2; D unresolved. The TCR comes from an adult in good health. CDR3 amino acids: CASSESGTYGYTF. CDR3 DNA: TGTGCCAGCAGTGAATCCGGAACTTATGGCTACACCTTC.